These 24 T cell receptor beta chains originate from one sample sequenced in a study of neurological immune-mediated disorders. One entry per CDR3 protein, called by TCRdb with MiXCR from the 5' RACE reads. The table has approximately 60,000 distinct CDR3 sequences, roughly 4% seen once. The sequencing sample was made of PBMCs. All receptors come from a man aged 50-60 years with multiple sclerosis.

In its sample, this clonotype was seen many times. This chain uses TRBV12-3 or TRBV12-4 with TRBJ2-1; either TRBD1 or TRBD2 may fit D (5 bases each). Trimming removed 3 bases at V and 7 bases at J, with 10 bases between. This CDR3 is built from 13 residues. This CDR3 reads CASSFTRENEQFF. The CDR3 coding sequence is TGTGCCAGCAGTTTTACCAGGGAGAATGAGCAGTTCTTC.

This clonotype has ten or more counts. The rearrangement uses TRBV25-1 and TRBJ1-3; D is undetermined. The V and J ends lost 8 bases and 4 bases respectively, with 12 bases between them. CDR3 size: 13 residues. CDR1 MGHDK and CDR2 SYGVNS come from the germline V gene. The CDR3 sequence: CASSEPGGNTIYF. CDR3 bases: TGTGCCAGCTCCGAACCGGGAGGAAACACCATATATTTT.

To note about this clonotype: A clone one base away is much larger, so this may be a read error. The chain uses TRBV5-1 and TRBJ1-1; D call uncertain. The CDR3 totals 11 residues. Germline V lookup: CDR1 SGHRS, CDR2 YFSETQ. The V end was cut by 9 bases, the J end by 1 base, with 7 bases between. In DNA form, the CDR3 reads TGCGCCAACAGAGCGAACACTGAAGCTTTCTTT. Translating it yields CANRANTEAFF.

This clonotype was seen at least ten times. In DNA, the CDR3 is TGTGCCAGCAGCGTGGGACTAGCGGGGGACTACGAGCAGTACTTC. Translating it yields CASSVGLAGDYEQYF. This chain uses TRBV9 with TRBJ2-7; 14 bases map to TRBD2. CDR1 SGDLS and CDR2 YYNGEE come from the germline V gene. This CDR3 spans 15 amino acids. The V gene end was trimmed by 2 bases and the J gene end by 3 bases; junction bases not matched to a gene: 1.

This clonotype came up many times. The chain's CDR3 is CASKTTGGFFNEQFF. CDR3 sequence (DNA): TGTGCCAGCAAAACGACAGGGGGATTTTTCAATGAGCAGTTCTTC. The J gene is TRBJ2-1, the V gene TRBV12-3 or TRBV12-4; 9 bases map to TRBD1. This CDR3 is built from 15 residues. V dropped 7 bases and J dropped 6; count of bases not matched to a gene: 10.

This clonotype was seen repeatedly, ten times or more. The genes are TRBV27 and TRBJ2-4; D gene unclear. Germline-derived CDR1 and CDR2 are MNHEY and SMNVEV (reference sequence). V lost 1 base, J lost 2 bases, and 12 bases lay in between. This CDR3 spans 16 amino acids. The CDR3 DNA is TGTGCCAGCAGTTTATACGGCACCCTGACCAAAAACATTCAGTACTTC. It translates to CASSLYGTLTKNIQYF.

This clonotype has more than one count but fewer than ten. This sequence joins TRBV28 and TRBJ2-3; weak D call: TRBD2 (6 bases). Trimming removed 4 bases from V and 0 bases from J, with 11 bases in between. The CDR3 spans 15 residues. CDR1 is MDHEN, CDR2 SYDVKM, per germline. CDR3 amino acids: CASSWEAPSTDTQYF. CDR3 DNA: TGTGCCAGCAGTTGGGAGGCCCCTAGCACAGATACGCAGTATTTT.

In its sample, this clonotype was seen many times. The junction departs from the called germline gene at one end, perhaps through a read error. The chain has TRBV27 and TRBJ2-3, with unresolved D. CDR3 length: 12 amino acids. The germline CDR1 and CDR2 sequences are MNHEY and SMNVEV (reference sequence). The CDR3 nucleotides read TGCGCCAGCAGCTTGGTGGGGGATACGCAGTATTTT. Translated, it gives CASSLVGDTQYF.

Many counts were recorded for this clonotype. CDR3 nucleotide sequence: TGTGCCAGCAGCTTAGAGGCGCAGGGGTATCAGCCCCAGCATTTT. Protein sequence: CASSLEAQGYQPQHF. The chain joins TRBV7-2 to TRBJ1-5; TRBD1 might be the D (6 bases). Germline loops: CDR1 SGHTA, CDR2 FQGNSA. CDR3 size: 15 residues. V lost 1 base, J lost 5 bases, and 12 bases lay in between.

V usage is TRBV18 and J usage is TRBJ1-1; no firm D call. Germline CDR1 and CDR2: KGHSH and LQKENI. The CDR3 covers 16 residues. The V gene lost 2 bases and the J gene lost 2 bases, with 15 bases spanning the gap. The CDR3 coding sequence is TGTGCCAGCTCACCAGAGGCAGGCCGAATTAACACTGAAGCTTTCTTT. Protein sequence: CASSPEAGRINTEAFF.

In this sample, this clonotype turned up many times. The rearrangement joins TRBV3-1 to TRBJ2-7; 7 bases are shared with TRBD2. This CDR3 comprises 14 residues. V shed 1 base, J shed 3 bases, and the junction held 3 bases outside the gene matches. CDR1 is LGHDT, CDR2 YNNKEL, per germline (reference sequence). CDR3 sequence reads: CASSQGRGSYEQYF. CDR3 sequence (DNA): TGTGCCAGCAGCCAAGGGCGGGGGAGCTACGAGCAGTACTTC.

In this sample, this clonotype turned up many times. The CDR3 coding sequence is TGCGCCAGCAGCCAAGGCCGGGGACTTCAGGAGGAGACCCAGTACTTC. This encodes CASSQGRGLQEETQYF. The gene calls are TRBV4-3 and TRBJ2-5; tentatively, D is TRBD2 (6 bases). Trimming left V 1 base short and J 5 bases short, with 17 bases between. The CDR3 sequence is 16 residues long. The germline V gene encodes CDR1 LGHNA and CDR2 YSLEER.

Only a few counts were recorded for this clonotype. The chain couples TRBV6-5 to TRBJ1-2; TRBD1 might be the D (5 bases). With 3 bases removed from V and 4 bases from J, the gap between germline ends came to 15 bases. This CDR3 region has 15 residues. Germline V gives CDR1 MNHEY, CDR2 SVGAGI. The CDR3 DNA reads as TGTGCCAGCAGTTATTCGACAGTCCCATCCTATGGCTACACCTTC. Its translation: CASSYSTVPSYGYTF.

This clonotype was found many times. The chain joins TRBV28 to TRBJ1-1; D is perhaps TRBD1 (5 bases). This CDR3 is 12 amino acids long. Germline-derived CDR1 and CDR2 are MDHEN and SYDVKM. Trimming stripped 5 bases from V and 6 bases from J, with 10 bases between. Here the CDR3 reads CASSVGTAEAFF. The CDR3 DNA reads as TGTGCCAGCAGTGTAGGGACCGCTGAAGCTTTCTTT.

This clonotype was seen many times. This sequence joins TRBV6-5 and TRBJ2-1; TRBD1 matches 9 bases. Germline CDR1 and CDR2: MNHEY and SVGAGI. The J segment lost 7 bases and the V segment lost 8 bases, leaving 12 bases of the junction unmatched. The CDR3 spans 15 residues. The CDR3 spells CASRWDRAQGNEQFF. CDR3 sequence (DNA): TGTGCCAGCCGGTGGGACAGGGCCCAAGGAAATGAGCAGTTCTTC.

This clonotype was found many times. The chain has TRBV7-9 and TRBJ1-5; D unresolved. The CDR3 is 12 amino acids. CDR1 and CDR2 from the germline V gene are SEHNR and FQNEAQ (reference sequence). V was trimmed by 5 bases and J by 6 bases, leaving 8 bases between them. Here the CDR3 DNA reads TGTGCCAGCAGCCCGGGGATTCAGCCCCAGCATTTT. This sequence encodes CASSPGIQPQHF.

Many counts were recorded for this clonotype. The rearrangement uses TRBV10-3 and TRBJ1-6; no reliable D call. Looked up from germline, CDR1 is ENHRY and CDR2 is SYGVKD. V lost 8 bases, J lost 7 bases, and 12 bases lay in between. CDR3 size: 13 residues. Here the CDR3 DNA reads TGTGCCATCGGGAGAGGGTTCAATTCACCCCTCCACTTT. Translating gives CAIGRGFNSPLHF.

This clonotype was counted many times. The V and J genes are TRBV12-3 or TRBV12-4 and TRBJ2-7, with D possibly TRBD1 on 5 matching bases. Trimming stripped 4 bases from V and 1 base from J, with 11 bases between. The CDR3 consists of 14 residues. The CDR3 here is CASSSRGPSYEQYF. The CDR3 region has the DNA TGTGCCAGCAGTTCTAGGGGCCCGTCCTACGAGCAGTACTTC.

This clonotype was detected ten times or more. This rearrangement joins TRBV7-2 to TRBJ1-5; 8 bases match TRBD1. CDR1 is SGHTA, CDR2 FQGNSA, per germline. V lost 5 bases and J lost 4; bases outside the gene matches: 1. The CDR3 length is 13 residues. The CDR3 here is CASSGQGNQPQHF. In nucleotides, the CDR3 is TGTGCCAGCAGCGGACAGGGAAATCAGCCCCAGCATTTT.

This clonotype was found a few times. This chain joins TRBV30 and TRBJ1-2, with a possible D match to TRBD1 (6 bases). CDR3 length: 15 residues. V lost 0 bases and J lost 8, with 19 bases in between. CDR1 and CDR2 from the germline V gene are GTSNPN and SVGIG (reference sequence). CDR3 region: CAWSVRRGLIRGYTF. The CDR3 DNA reads as TGTGCCTGGAGTGTACGCAGGGGTTTAATTAGAGGCTACACCTTC. Complete variable domain (other parts from reference TRBV30 and TRBJ1-2): SQTIHQWPATLVQPVGSPLSLECTVEGTSNPNLYWYRQAAGRGLQLLFYSVGIGQISSEVPQNLSASRPQDRQFILSSKKLLLSDSGFYLCAWSVRRGLIRGYTFGSGTRLTVV.

Many counts were recorded for this clonotype. The rearrangement links TRBV10-3 to TRBJ1-5, with 8 bases lining up with TRBD1. CDR3 size: 16 residues. V dropped 10 bases and J dropped 4; count of bases not matched to a gene: 15. CDR1 is ENHRY, CDR2 SYGVKD, per germline. The CDR3 nucleotides are TGTGCCACCAAAGGACAGGGTATTCAGGGAAATCAGCCCCAGCATTTT. This sequence encodes CATKGQGIQGNQPQHF.

In this sample, this clonotype turned up many times. The chain couples TRBV20-1 to TRBJ2-1; TRBD2 matches at 10 bases. CDR1 DFQATT and CDR2 SNEGSKA come from the germline V gene (reference sequence). This CDR3 has 14 residues. V gave up 6 bases and J gave up 10 bases; unmatched junction bases: 12. The CDR3 sequence: CSAPDKRGGGEQFF. The DNA of the CDR3 is TGCAGTGCCCCCGATAAGCGGGGGGGCGGGGAGCAGTTCTTC.

This clonotype came up many times. The chain has TRBV20-1 and TRBJ1-2; D is ambiguous. This CDR3 spans 12 amino acids. V was clipped by 5 bases and J by 8 bases, with 15 bases between them. Looked up from germline, CDR1 is DFQATT and CDR2 is SNEGSKA (reference sequence). The CDR3 loop is CSASSLPGGYTF. CDR3 bases: TGCAGTGCTTCCTCTCTACCAGGAGGCTACACCTTC.

This clonotype is medium-sized. This chain joins TRBV5-1 and TRBJ2-2; D is unclear. The V gene's germline CDR1 is SGHRS and CDR2 YFSETQ. The CDR3 contains 13 residues. Trimming took 0 bases from V and 7 from J, leaving 7 bases between them. DNA of the CDR3: TGCGCCAGCAGCTTGGCCGTAAACGGGGAGCTGTTTTTT. Encoded protein: CASSLAVNGELFF.